This TCR beta chain was sequenced in a study of blood T cell repertoires in COVID-19. Study-wide background: Sources were T cells, B-cell-depleted T cells, or PBMCs; the material itself was cDNA or gDNA.

Profiled with immunoSEQ multiplex PCR; TCRdb holds only in-frame clones, not every one. Of more than 400,000 clones in the sample, 87% are singletons; the top ten hold under 0.85%. J gave up 7 bases and V 4 bases, and 4 bases lay outside the gene matches. The germline V gene encodes CDR1 SGHTA and CDR2 FQGNSA. CDR3 length: 15 residues. This clone was observed once. The sample contains more than one DNA sequence encoding this CDR3. Sequenced input: PBMCs or T cells enriched from blood (not recorded which). This receptor was identified in a woman in her late teens or twenties who had recovered from COVID-19. This chain joins TRBV7-2 and TRBJ2-1, with 13 bases matching TRBD2. The CDR3 nucleotides read TGTGCCAGCAGCTCCGGACTAGCGGGGGTTAATGAGCAGTTCTTC. It translates to CASSSGLAGVNEQFF.